This T cell receptor (beta chain) was captured by sequencing in a study of breast tumors, draining lymph nodes, adjacent tissues. The CDR3 runs 16 residues. The germline V gene has CDR1 SNHLY and CDR2 FYNNEI. V dropped 6 bases and J dropped 7; count of bases not matched to a gene: 13. This clonotype was counted many times. Antigen specificity is unknown. TCRdb reanalysed the multiplex PCR reads using MiXCR and keeps one entry per CDR3 protein. Seen here are about 300,000 distinct CDR3 sequences, 30% observed once, and the top ten hold about 1.2%. Axillary draining lymph nodes of breast cancer patients supplied the node samples. The study, taken as a whole, reports: Data fit most tumor T cells coming from lymph node, expanding in tumor. Tumor and nontumor repertoires were significantly more similar in luminal-like than in basal-like breast cancer. Data only fit, rather than demonstrated, lymph node origin of most tumor T cells.

This clonotype was sampled from a female donor with breast cancer. Some clones in this sample may be carry-over from other donors' samples. The gene calls are TRBV2 and TRBJ2-7; 12 bases fit TRBD1. Sequenced material: axillary lymph node tissue. This CDR3 reads CASRLMIGTGGGEQYF. The CDR3 bases are TGTGCCAGCAGACTAATGATAGGGACAGGGGGCGGAGAGCAGTACTTC. The full variable domain, with the rest looked up from reference TRBV2 and TRBJ2-7, is EPEVTQTPSHQVTQMGQEVILRCVPISNHLYFYWYRQILGQKVEFLVSFYNNEISEKSEIFDDQFSVERPDGSNFTLKIRSTKLEDSAMYFCASRLMIGTGGGEQYFGPGTRLTVT.